The 27 T cell receptor beta chains below were found in one sample sequenced in a study of regulatory T cells in long-lasting Graves disease listed by TCRdb under 2021. Reading the label with the study, this specimen's time point is: persistent/refractory GD, antithyroid drugs over 5 years with positive TRAb. For both TCR sequencing and RNA sequencing, RNA was extracted from PBMCs in TRIzol. The library was obtained by multiplex PCR. The instrument was an Illumina HiSeq 4000. To build TCR beta libraries, CDR3 regions were amplified by Arm-PCR using iRepertoire HTBI primers. TCRdb trimmed the raw reads at Q25, called clones with MiXCR and kept productive beta chains. Duplicate CDR3 protein sequences are folded into a single record with the most common DNA and genes. The sample data list about 660,000 distinct CDR3 sequences, and 30% of these were observed just once. About two fifths of the sample is in the top ten clones.

The sample was peripheral blood mononuclear cells (PBMCs), taken when the disease was refractory, from a patient treated with antithyroid drugs. These receptors all stem from a female donor with Graves disease.

This clonotype was observed many times. V and J are TRBV18 and TRBJ1-2, with 9 bases lining up with TRBD1. There are 13 residues in the CDR3. CDR1 is KGHSH and CDR2 is LQKENI in the germline V gene. Trimming cost V 3 bases and J 6 bases; bases outside gene matches: 2. CDR3 region: CASSPRQGDGYTF. DNA of the CDR3: TGTGCCAGCTCACCCCGACAGGGGGATGGCTACACCTTC.

V gene TRBV29-1 combines with J gene TRBJ2-7, with D unresolved. Germline assignment: CDR1 SQVTM and CDR2 ANQGSEA. The CDR3 is 11 amino acids. Trimming shortened V by 4 bases and J by 3 bases, and 7 bases separated the two germline ends. The CDR3 loop reads CSVVLGYEQYF. CDR3 DNA: TGCAGCGTTGTTCTTGGCTACGAGCAGTACTTC.

The rearrangement uses TRBV12-3 or TRBV12-4 and TRBJ1-5; TRBD1 might be the D (5 bases). The germline V and J ends were trimmed by 3 bases and 6 bases, with 9 bases remaining between them. The CDR3 is 13 residues long. The chain's CDR3 is CASSFPGLQPQHF. The CDR3 DNA reads as TGTGCCAGCAGTTTCCCGGGACTTCAGCCCCAGCATTTT.

This clonotype was recorded a few times. V and J are TRBV15 and TRBJ1-2, with TRBD1 matching 8 bases. V shed 0 bases and J 6 bases; nucleotides not matched to a gene: 0. Germline lookup yields CDR1 LNHNV and CDR2 YYDKDF (reference sequence). This CDR3 is built from 13 residues. The CDR3 DNA reads as TGTGCCACCAGCAGAGAGGACAGGGATGGCTACACCTTC. Its protein is CATSREDRDGYTF.

This clonotype came up a few times. V gene TRBV29-1 combines with J gene TRBJ1-1, with TRBD1 identical over 10 bases. Germline loops: CDR1 SQVTM, CDR2 ANQGSEA. The CDR3 has 14 amino acids. The V segment lost 7 bases and the J segment 1 base; nucleotides outside the gene matches: 6. CDR3 sequence reads: CSGRQGATNTEAFF. The CDR3, as DNA: TGCAGCGGCCGACAGGGGGCGACGAACACTGAAGCTTTCTTT.

V usage is TRBV20-1 and J usage is TRBJ1-1; no clear D gene. The germline CDR1 and CDR2 sequences are DFQATT and SNEGSKA (reference sequence). This CDR3 spans 12 amino acids. V was trimmed by 3 bases and J by 4 bases, leaving 9 bases between them. The CDR3, as DNA: TGCAGTGCTAGTGCAGTGCCCACTGAAGCTTTCTTT. Amino acids: CSASAVPTEAFF.

The chain couples TRBV19 to TRBJ1-5; D is uncertain. Germline V gene data show CDR1 as LNHDA and CDR2 as SQIVND (reference sequence). This CDR3 is built from 15 residues. V lost 7 bases, J lost 2 bases, and 15 bases lay in between. The CDR3 region has the DNA TGTGCCAGTACCATAGGGCATAGGGGCAATCAGCCCCAGCATTTT. This translates into CASTIGHRGNQPQHF.

This chain links TRBV7-2 with TRBJ1-1, with D possibly matching TRBD1 (5 bases). V lost 5 bases and J 1 base, leaving 14 bases between the germline ends. The CDR3 contains 15 residues. From germline, CDR1 is SGHTA and CDR2 FQGNSA. Written as DNA, the CDR3 is TGTGCCAGCAGCCCAAGGGGAGCACGGAACACTGAAGCTTTCTTT. This codes for CASSPRGARNTEAFF.

To note about this clonotype: The junction differs from germline at one of its ends, possibly a read error. This chain joins TRBV6-1 and TRBJ2-2, with 7 positions matching TRBD1. Germline-derived CDR1 and CDR2 are MNHNS and SASEGT. The length of the CDR3 is 13 residues. CDR3 in amino acids: CARRDRYTGELFF. CDR3 DNA: TGTGCCCGCAGGGACAGATACACCGGGGAGCTGTTTTTT.

The chain uses TRBV15 and TRBJ2-7; 8 bases are shared with TRBD1. Germline trimming cut 4 bases from V and 3 bases from J; bases unmatched to any gene: 2. Germline assignment: CDR1 LNHNV and CDR2 YYDKDF (reference sequence). This CDR3 comprises 13 residues. This chain's CDR3 is CATSKDRDYEQYF. Here the CDR3 DNA reads TGTGCCACCAGCAAGGACAGGGACTACGAGCAGTACTTC.

The gene calls are TRBV20-1 and TRBJ2-7; D could derive from TRBD1 or TRBD2 (5 bases each). Per germline, CDR1 DFQATT and CDR2 SNEGSKA (reference sequence). CDR3 length: 14 amino acids. Trimming removed 4 bases at V and 6 bases at J, with 19 bases between. DNA of the CDR3: TGCAGTGCTACCAGTCCCCGGGCTGGGGGCGAGCAGTACTTC. Translated: CSATSPRAGGEQYF.

This clonotype was counted a few times. This rearrangement joins TRBV3-1 to TRBJ2-7, with TRBD1 identical over 9 bases. This CDR3 is 16 amino acids long. V trimming: 1 base; J trimming: 1 base; junction bases outside the gene matches: 5. Looked up from germline, CDR1 is LGHDT and CDR2 is YNNKEL (reference sequence). CDR3 loop: CASSQGLTGGSYEQYF. The CDR3 DNA follows: TGTGCCAGCAGCCAAGGGTTGACAGGGGGATCCTACGAGCAGTACTTC.

Only a few counts were recorded for this clonotype. The rearrangement joins TRBV6-4 to TRBJ1-2, with TRBD1 matching 7 bases. Germline CDR1 reads MRHNA; CDR2 reads SNTAGT. With 4 bases clipped from V and 13 bases from J, the junction kept 12 bases outside the gene matches. CDR3 length equals 13 residues. The CDR3 protein is CASSVDLQGIATF. The DNA of the CDR3 is TGTGCCAGCAGTGTCGATCTACAGGGGATCGCCACCTTC.

This chain links TRBV20-1 with TRBJ1-6; TRBD1 might be the D (6 bases). The CDR3 runs 16 residues. Germline V gene lookup returns CDR1 DFQATT and CDR2 SNEGSKA (reference sequence). With 4 bases removed from V and 9 bases from J, the gap between germline ends came to 22 bases. CDR3 DNA: TGCAGTGCTAAGGTCCCCTCCCAGGGGTCTAGTTCACCCCTCCACTTT. This gives the protein CSAKVPSQGSSSPLHF.

In this sample, this clonotype turned up a few times. The chain recombines TRBV6-1 with TRBJ1-2; maybe TRBD1 (6 bases). The germline gives CDR1 MNHNS, CDR2 SASEGT. Trimming took off 6 bases at V and 5 bases at J, with 22 bases between the two ends. The CDR3 runs to 16 residues. CDR3 sequence (DNA): TGTGCCAGCAGACCTTCCGGGACACGCGGTCGATATGGCTACACCTTC. Its protein product is CASRPSGTRGRYGYTF.

This clonotype was recorded a few times. The CDR3 here is CATLHLPSNQPQHF. As DNA, the CDR3 is TGTGCCACCTTACACCTCCCTAGCAATCAGCCCCAGCATTTT. The gene calls are TRBV12-3 or TRBV12-4 and TRBJ1-5; D gene uncertain. V was shortened by 10 bases and J by 0 bases, with 13 bases between the two germline ends. The length of the CDR3 is 14 residues.

The rearrangement links TRBV28 to TRBJ1-1, with D possibly matching TRBD1 (6 bases). The CDR3 loop spans 24 amino acids. CDR1 and CDR2 from the germline V gene are MDHEN and SYDVKM. V dropped 2 bases and J dropped 1 base, with 38 bases sitting between them. The DNA for the CDR3 is TGTGCCAGCAGTTTACCTCCCGTCGGGGGGGCAGGGGCCGGGGAACTAATGGGGAACACTGAAGCTTTCTTT. Its translation: CASSLPPVGGAGAGELMGNTEAFF. Together with reference TRBV28 and TRBJ1-1, the CDR3 gives the full variable domain: DVKVTQSSRYLVKRTGEKVFLECVQDMDHENMFWYRQDPGLGLRLIYFSYDVKMKEKGDIPEGYSVSREKKERFSLILESASTNQTSMYLCASSLPPVGGAGAGELMGNTEAFFGQGTRLTVV.

In this sample, this clonotype turned up many times. The rearrangement joins TRBV12-3 or TRBV12-4 to TRBJ2-5; D is ambiguous. V lost 1 base, J lost 1 base, and 10 bases lay in between. The CDR3 length is 15 residues. The CDR3 sequence is CASSLGSGSQETQYF. The DNA of the CDR3 is TGTGCCAGCAGTTTAGGTTCCGGTAGCCAAGAGACCCAGTACTTC.

The J gene is TRBJ2-7, the V gene TRBV5-1, with TRBD2 as a possible D gene (5 bases). This CDR3 has 14 amino acids. The germline V gene has CDR1 SGHRS and CDR2 YFSETQ. The V and J ends lost 4 bases and 3 bases respectively, with 14 bases between them. CDR3 nucleotide sequence: TGCGCCAGCAGCCCTGAGGCGGGTCTCTACGAGCAGTACTTC. Translation gives CASSPEAGLYEQYF.

As to this clonotype: With a much larger clone just one base away, this may be a read error. The rearrangement joins TRBV2 to TRBJ1-2; unclear D gene. Germline-derived CDR1 and CDR2 are SNHLY and FYNNEI. There are 14 residues in the CDR3. V gave up 8 bases and J gave up 4 bases, with 17 bases separating them. CDR3 protein: CASSLPAGSYGYTF. The CDR3 nucleotides are TGTGCCAGCTCACTCCCGGCGGGGTCCTATGGCTACACCTTC.

The rearrangement joins TRBV28 to TRBJ2-7, with a possible D match to TRBD1 (6 bases). The CDR3 sequence is 13 residues long. Germline loops: CDR1 MDHEN, CDR2 SYDVKM. V lost 6 bases and J lost 3, with 12 bases in between. The CDR3 loop reads CASSPETGYEQYF. In DNA form, the CDR3 reads TGTGCCAGCAGCCCGGAGACAGGCTACGAGCAGTACTTC.

There are a few counts of this clonotype. The chain links TRBV15 to TRBJ2-5; 10 nucleotides align to TRBD2. The V gene end was trimmed by 4 bases and the J gene end by 0 bases; junction bases not matched to a gene: 2. The germline gives CDR1 LNHNV, CDR2 YYDKDF (reference sequence). The CDR3 has 15 amino acids. The CDR3 protein is CATSKLAGYQETQYF. In DNA form, the CDR3 reads TGTGCCACCAGCAAACTAGCGGGGTACCAAGAGACCCAGTACTTC.

This chain uses TRBV6-2 or TRBV6-3 with TRBJ1-4; no clear D gene. Trimming removed 6 bases at V and 6 bases at J, with 11 bases between. The V gene's germline CDR1 is MNHEY and CDR2 SVGEGT. There are 13 residues in the CDR3. CDR3 protein: CASSYSPDEKLFF. The CDR3 DNA sequence: TGTGCCAGCAGCTATTCGCCAGATGAAAAACTGTTTTTT.

This clonotype showed up many times. The rearrangement joins TRBV29-1 to TRBJ1-5; D is perhaps TRBD1 (5 bases). Trimming removed 6 bases from V and 0 bases from J, with 6 bases in between. The CDR3 contains 12 residues. Per the germline V gene, CDR1 is SQVTM and CDR2 is ANQGSEA. The chain's CDR3 is CSVGDSNQPQHF. CDR3 DNA: TGCAGCGTAGGGGATAGCAATCAGCCCCAGCATTTT.

This clonotype has ten or more counts. The CDR3 loop reads CASPGGLQETQYF. The CDR3 coding sequence is TGTGCCAGCCCCGGCGGGTTACAAGAGACCCAGTACTTC. The chain is built from TRBV2 and TRBJ2-5; tentatively, D is TRBD2 (5 bases). Trimming took 8 bases from V and 2 from J, leaving 12 bases between them. Germline CDR1 SNHLY, CDR2 FYNNEI. This CDR3 spans 13 amino acids.

The J gene is TRBJ1-2, the V gene TRBV6-1, with unresolved D. The CDR3 has 15 residues. Germline loops: CDR1 MNHNS, CDR2 SASEGT. Trimming left V 4 bases short and J 4 bases short, with 16 bases between. CDR3 amino acids: CASSAGTYLSYGYTF. The CDR3, as DNA: TGTGCCAGCAGTGCCGGCACTTACCTCTCCTATGGCTACACCTTC.

V is TRBV28 and J is TRBJ1-1, with TRBD1 matching 8 bases. V gave up 7 bases and J gave up 4 bases; unmatched junction bases: 5. Germline V gene lookup returns CDR1 MDHEN and CDR2 SYDVKM. CDR3 length: 13 residues. This CDR3 reads CASTLQGVTEAFF. The CDR3 DNA follows: TGTGCCAGCACCCTACAGGGGGTCACTGAAGCTTTCTTT.